This TCR beta chain was sequenced for a study of patients and donors after allogeneic stem cell transplantation. There are a few counts of this clonotype. In TCRdb, the RT-PCR reads were re-called with MiXCR into one record per CDR3 protein. The data contain 800,000 to 1,000,000 distinct CDR3 sequences, more than 15% of them singletons. What was sequenced was blood, either unsorted or a sorted T cell fraction (not recorded which). This TCR came from a human donor who was either an allogeneic HSCT recipient or a stem cell or donor lymphocyte infusion donor (not recorded which). It is not recorded whose cells these are; they may come from a transplant donor.

The CDR3 DNA reads TGTGCCACCAGCCAGACTAGCGGGATGGGTGATCCCCAGTTCTTC. This encodes CATSQTSGMGDPQFF. J is TRBJ2-1 and V is TRBV24-1, with 11 positions matching TRBD2. The ends lost 7 bases at V and 13 bases at J; junction bases unmatched: 14. Germline V gene sequence: CDR1 KGHDR, CDR2 SFDVKD. The CDR3 is 15 residues long.